The rows below give T cell receptor beta chains drawn from one sample of a study of lymphopenia after photon versus proton radiotherapy. The data were produced by immunoSEQ multiplex PCR, yet TCRdb's version contains in-frame clones alone and is incomplete. Here the sample spans about 19,000 clones, over 80% being singletons. The sample in question was peripheral blood, obtained from a patient treated with photon-based radiotherapy. The receptors were gathered from a man in his 60s with pancreatic cancer. CDR3s include the opening cysteine and the closing phenylalanine or tryptophan. The D gene is left open where the match is weak. The size entry is marked missing in some rows and otherwise reads once, few, many or a size class.

12	TRBV18	.	TRBJ2-7	.	TGTGCCAGCTCCCCGGTCGGGTACGAGCAGTACTTC	CASSPVGYEQYF
13	TRBV6-5	.	TRBJ1-2	.	TGTGCCAGCAGTTACGAGGGGCTGGGAGGCTACACCTTC	CASSYEGLGGYTF
13	TRBV6-5	.	TRBJ1-2	.	TGTGCCAGCAGTTGGGGCAGGGAAGGCGGCTACACCTTC	CASSWGREGGYTF
18	TRBV19	TRBD1	TRBJ1-1	.	TGTGCCAGTAGTATTCCTAAGAAGGGGGCGCAGGTCGTCACTGAAGCTTTCTTT	CASSIPKKGAQVVTEAFF
15	TRBV5-1	TRBD1	TRBJ2-5	.	TGCGCCAGCAGCCCGGACAGGGTTGGGCAAGAGACCCAGTACTTC	CASSPDRVGQETQYF
15	TRBV11-2	.	TRBJ2-1	.	TGTGCCAGCAGCTTATGGGGGAGCTCCTACAATGAGCAGTTCTTC	CASSLWGSSYNEQFF
16	TRBV21-1	.	TRBJ2-5	.	TGTGCCAGCAGCCCGTCACTAGCGGGGATTCAAGAGACCCAGTACTTC	CASSPSLAGIQETQYF
14	TRBV4-3	.	TRBJ2-7	once	TGCGCCAGCAGCCAAGAAACAGTTAACCACGAGCAGTACTTC	CASSQETVNHEQYF
13	TRBV5-1	.	TRBJ1-1	.	TGCGCCAGCAGCTTGGTCGTAAACACTGAAGCTTTCTTT	CASSLVVNTEAFF
11	TRBV4-2	.	TRBJ2-1	.	TGTGCCAGCAGCCAAGTAAACGAGCAGTTCTTC	CASSQVNEQFF
15	TRBV18	TRBD1	TRBJ1-5	few	TGTGCCAGCTCACTGGGACAGGCCCCGCAGCGGCCCCAGCATTTT	CASSLGQAPQRPQHF
16	TRBV7-2	TRBD1	TRBJ1-1	.	TGTGCCAGCAGCTCCGGACAGGGAGCGTATCTTACTGAAGCTTTCTTT	CASSSGQGAYLTEAFF
12	TRBV5-1	.	TRBJ2-2	.	TGCGCCAGCAGCTTGGTCGCAGGGGAGCTGTTTTTT	CASSLVAGELFF
19	TRBV19	TRBD2	TRBJ2-1	.	TGTGCCAGTAGTATAGGGGCGGCTAGCGGGAGGGCCTCCTACAATGAGCAGTTCTTC	CASSIGAASGRASYNEQFF
14	TRBV5-1	.	TRBJ2-3	once	TGCGCCAGCAGCTTATTCAAGGGTACAGATACGCAGTATTTT	CASSLFKGTDTQYF
14	TRBV6-1	TRBD1	TRBJ1-3	.	TGTGCCAGCAGTGCAGGGGGGACTGGAAACACCATATATTTT	CASSAGGTGNTIYF
14	TRBV10-3	.	TRBJ2-3	.	TGTGCCATCAGTGAGGGCGTCAGCACAGATACGCAGTATTTT	CAISEGVSTDTQYF
13	TRBV5-1	.	TRBJ1-1	.	TGCGCCAGCAGCTTATCGGTGTACACTGAAGCTTTCTTT	CASSLSVYTEAFF
14	TRBV5-1	.	TRBJ1-6	.	TGCGCCAGCAGCTTGAAAGGGTTCAATTCACCCCTCCACTTT	CASSLKGFNSPLHF
12	TRBV18	.	TRBJ1-2	.	TGTGCCAGCTCACCCCTGGGGTATGGCTACACCTTC	CASSPLGYGYTF
13	TRBV14	TRBD1	TRBJ1-1	.	TGTGCCAGCAGCCACGGACAGGGGACTGAAGCTTTCTTT	CASSHGQGTEAFF
14	TRBV6-1	TRBD1	TRBJ2-2	once	TGTGCCAGCATGCGGACAGGGCTATCCGGGGAGCTGTTTTTT	CASMRTGLSGELFF
19	TRBV5-1	.	TRBJ1-3	.	TGCGCCAGCAGCTTCACTCCACATCAAGGACGGCTCTCTGGAAACACCATATATTTT	CASSFTPHQGRLSGNTIYF
14	TRBV5-6	TRBD1	TRBJ1-2	.	TGTGCCAGCAGCTCAGGACAGGGGCCCTATGGCTACACCTTC	CASSSGQGPYGYTF
13	TRBV18	.	TRBJ2-5	.	TGTGCCAGCTCTCCAGGGGTTCTGGAGACCCAGTACTTC	CASSPGVLETQYF
12	TRBV5-6	.	TRBJ2-1	.	TGTGCCAGCAGCCAATACGTGGCGGGGCAGTTCTTC	CASSQYVAGQFF
14	TRBV5-1	.	TRBJ1-3	.	TGCGCCAGCAGCTCAACAACCTCTGGAAACACCATATATTTT	CASSSTTSGNTIYF
15	TRBV12-5	.	TRBJ1-4	.	TGTGCTAGTGGTTTGGGACAGTCAACTAATGAAAAACTGTTTTTT	CASGLGQSTNEKLFF
13	TRBV30	.	TRBJ1-1	.	TGTGCCTGGAGTTTGGGCTCGGACACTGAAGCTTTCTTT	CAWSLGSDTEAFF
15	TRBV15	TRBD1	TRBJ1-3	.	TGTGCCACCAGCACCGACAGGGCCTCTGGAAACACCATATATTTT	CATSTDRASGNTIYF
16	TRBV4-1	.	TRBJ1-5	few	TGCGCCAGCAGCCACGTAAACTTGATCAATGATCAGCCCCAGCATTTT	CASSHVNLINDQPQHF
14	TRBV29-1	.	TRBJ2-3	.	TGCAGCGTTGATTTAGGGCGACGAGCAGATACGCAGTATTTT	CSVDLGRRADTQYF
16	TRBV6-6	TRBD1	TRBJ2-1	.	TGTGCCAGCAGTTACTCGGCCCCGGAGACAGGGAATGAGCAGTTCTTC	CASSYSAPETGNEQFF
17	TRBV19	TRBD2	TRBJ2-2	.	TGTGCCAGTAGCCCCGGGGGGGGTCGGGGGAACACCGGGGAGCTGTTTTTT	CASSPGGGRGNTGELFF
12	TRBV7-8	.	TRBJ1-1	.	TGTGCCAGCAGCAGGAAAAACACTGAAGCTTTCTTT	CASSRKNTEAFF
14	TRBV15	.	TRBJ2-1	.	TGTGCCACCAGCAGAGATTCGGGCAACAATGAGCAGTTCTTC	CATSRDSGNNEQFF
16	TRBV6-5	.	TRBJ2-4	.	TGTGCCAGCAGTTTCCGCGGGGGCGGTGCCAAAAACATTCAGTACTTC	CASSFRGGGAKNIQYF
13	TRBV18	.	TRBJ2-7	.	TGTGCCAGCTCCTTGGGACACCCCTACGAGCAGTACTTC	CASSLGHPYEQYF
13	TRBV25-1	.	TRBJ2-7	.	TGTGCCAGTACGGCCGCGGGGTCCTACGAGCAGTACTTC	CASTAAGSYEQYF
16	TRBV7-9	.	TRBJ1-2	.	TGTGCCAGCAGTCCTCCGTGGGAGCCTACTAACTATGGCTACACCTTC	CASSPPWEPTNYGYTF
16	TRBV18	TRBD1	TRBJ2-2	few	TGTGCCAGCTCACCTTGGGGACAGTCGAACACCGGGGAGCTGTTTTTT	CASSPWGQSNTGELFF
14	TRBV6-5	TRBD1	TRBJ2-2	.	TGTGCCAGCAGTTACGGGACAGACACCGGGGAGCTGTTTTTT	CASSYGTDTGELFF
13	TRBV5-1	.	TRBJ1-4	.	TGCGCCAGCAGCGTCGCGCCCGCTGAAAAACTGTTTTTT	CASSVAPAEKLFF
12	TRBV6-5	.	TRBJ1-1	.	TGTGCCAGCCGCGACACCTTCACTGAAGCTTTCTTT	CASRDTFTEAFF
16	TRBV12-5	.	TRBJ1-5	few	TGTGCTAGTGGTTGGACGGACTCTTATAGCAATCAGCCCCAGCATTTT	CASGWTDSYSNQPQHF
18	TRBV9	TRBD2	TRBJ2-7	.	TGTGCCAGCAGCGTAGGTGGGACTAGCGGGGGAAGCTCCTACGAGCAGTACTTC	CASSVGGTSGGSSYEQYF
14	TRBV7-9	.	TRBJ2-7	few	TGTGCCAGCAGCTTACAGGGCAACCTTTACGAGCAGTACTTC	CASSLQGNLYEQYF
15	TRBV7-7	.	TRBJ2-3	.	TGTGCTAGCAGCCAAGACGGTACTAGCACAGATACGCAGTATTTT	CASSQDGTSTDTQYF
15	TRBV5-6	.	TRBJ1-2	.	TGTGCCAGCAGCCTGGGTGGCAGATATAACTATGGCTACACCTTC	CASSLGGRYNYGYTF